The clone carrying this TCR beta chain was picked up many times. Its antigen is not identified. The ends were cut back, 9 bases at V and 4 bases at J, with 14 bases in the middle. This CDR3 has 13 amino acids. CDR1 and CDR2 from the germline V gene are MDHEN and SYDVKM. The source of the sample is a study of T cell repertoires in cytomegalovirus infection. Study-level points and caveats: In two of eight donors, the top clonotype was HLA-C-restricted CMV-specific.

TCRdb called the reads again in MiXCR, with one record for every CDR3 protein. The sample has around 100,000 distinct CDR3 sequences; 9.5% to 13% are singletons. Sequencing input: PBMCs, sequenced either directly or after in vitro stimulation (not recorded which). The chain has TRBV28 and TRBJ2-3; D perhaps matches TRBD2 (6 bases). The TCR was taken from a human donor in good health (CMV status not recorded). Some clones in this sample may be carry-over from other donors' samples. The CDR3 bases are TGTGCCAGTTGGAAGAGGAGGGCAGATACGCAGTATTTT. Translation: CASWKRRADTQYF.